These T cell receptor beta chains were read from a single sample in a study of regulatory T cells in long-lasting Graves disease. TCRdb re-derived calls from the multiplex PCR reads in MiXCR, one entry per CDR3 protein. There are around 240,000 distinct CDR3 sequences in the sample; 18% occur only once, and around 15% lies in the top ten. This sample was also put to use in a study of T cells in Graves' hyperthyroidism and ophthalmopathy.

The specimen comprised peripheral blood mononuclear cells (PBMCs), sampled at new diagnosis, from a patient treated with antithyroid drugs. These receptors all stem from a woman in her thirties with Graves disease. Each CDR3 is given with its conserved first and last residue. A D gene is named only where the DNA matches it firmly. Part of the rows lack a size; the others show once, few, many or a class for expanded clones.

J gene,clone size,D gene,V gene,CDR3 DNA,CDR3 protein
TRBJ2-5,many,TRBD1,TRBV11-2,TGTGCCAGCAGCTCACTCGGGACAGGAGATCAAGAGACCCAGTACTTC,CASSSLGTGDQETQYF
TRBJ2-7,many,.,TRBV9,TGTGCCAGCAGCGTAGGTGGCGGCGAGCAGTACTTC,CASSVGGGEQYF
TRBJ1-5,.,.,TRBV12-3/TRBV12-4,TGTGCCAGCAGTTCCAGCAATCAGCCCCGGCATTTT,CASSSSNQPRHF
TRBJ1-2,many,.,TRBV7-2,TGTGCCAGCAGCCCCGGGTCGACGCTTGGCTACACCTTC,CASSPGSTLGYTF
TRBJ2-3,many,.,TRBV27,TGTGCCAGCAGGCGTGGGGCTACGCAGTATTTT,CASRRGATQYF
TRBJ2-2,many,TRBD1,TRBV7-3,TGTGCCAGCAGGAGAGGACAGGGTGCGGCCGGGGAGCTGTTTTTT,CASRRGQGAAGELFF
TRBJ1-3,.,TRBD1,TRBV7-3,TGTGCCAGCAGCACTCAGGGGGATGGAAACACCATATATTTT,CASSTQGDGNTIYF
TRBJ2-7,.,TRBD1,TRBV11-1,TGTGCCAGCAGCAAGACAGGGAGCTCCTACGAGCAGTACTTC,CASSKTGSSYEQYF
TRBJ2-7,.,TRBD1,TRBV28,TGTGCCAGCAGTCCTGACAGGGGCAGGGAGCAGTACTTC,CASSPDRGREQYF
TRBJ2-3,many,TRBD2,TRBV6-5,TGTGCCAGCAGTTACGGGCTAGCGGGGACGACGCAGTATTTT,CASSYGLAGTTQYF
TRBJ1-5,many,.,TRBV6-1,TGTGCCAGCAGCCCTATGAGACCTTATAGCAATCAGCCCCAGCATTTT,CASSPMRPYSNQPQHF
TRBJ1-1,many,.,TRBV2,TGTGCCAGCATCTTATCGCCCAGGAACACTGAAGCTTTCTTT,CASILSPRNTEAFF
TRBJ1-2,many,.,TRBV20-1,TGCAGTGCAAAAGAGGGATATGGCTACACCTTC,CSAKEGYGYTF
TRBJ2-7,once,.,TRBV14,TGTGCCAGCAGCGGGGGGTCTACCTACGAGCAGTACTTC,CASSGGSTYEQYF
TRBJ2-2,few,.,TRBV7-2,TGTGCTAGCAGCCCTTTGGGGCTCACCGGGGAGCTGTTTTTT,CASSPLGLTGELFF
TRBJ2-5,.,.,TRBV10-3,TGTGCCATCAGTGAGTCCGCAGAGACCCAGTACTTC,CAISESAETQYF
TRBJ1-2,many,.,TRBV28,TGTGCCAGCAGTTTAACCAGTCTCCCCTATGGCTACACCTTC,CASSLTSLPYGYTF
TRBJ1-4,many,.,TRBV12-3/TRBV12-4,TGTGCCAGCAGATACCGCCAGGATGAAAAACTGTTTTTT,CASRYRQDEKLFF
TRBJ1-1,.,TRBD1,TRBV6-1,TGTGCCAGCAGTCCTGGTAGGGGGCGGACTGAAGCTTTCTTT,CASSPGRGRTEAFF
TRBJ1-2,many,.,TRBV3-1,TGTGCCAGCAGCCAAGGTTTGGGGCCTGACACCTTC,CASSQGLGPDTF